The present T cell receptor beta chain was sequenced within a study of T cell repertoires in cytomegalovirus infection. As for the study in general: Based on public TCR beta signatures, there were indications of CMV infection and of a matching HLA type. Study-level results: Dominating the ex vivo response were TCR beta clonotypes that were CMV-specific and HLA-C-restricted.

The CDR3 is 16 residues long. The V gene lost 0 bases and the J gene lost 4 bases, with 15 bases spanning the gap. CDR1 and CDR2 (germline): MGHRA, YSYEKL. TCRdb re-analysed the reads in MiXCR, keeping a single row per CDR3 protein. The data show around 240,000 distinct CDR3 sequences, roughly 22% seen once. Comments on this clonotype: Antigen unknown.

The J gene is TRBJ1-2, the V gene TRBV4-1; D is perhaps TRBD1 (6 bases). Sequencing was carried out using CD8+ T cells from PBMCs. This clonotype was sampled from a human donor in good health (CMV status not recorded). Some clones in this sample may be carry-over from other donors' samples. CDR3 coding DNA: TGCGCCAGCAGCCAAGAAGGGGGTGCCGCCGGCTATGGCTACACCTTC. It encodes CASSQEGGAAGYGYTF.